These 14 T cell receptor beta chains originate from one sample sequenced in a study of early T cells in non-severe SARS-CoV-2 infection. TCRdb reprocessed the 5' RACE reads with MiXCR, giving one entry per CDR3 protein. In the table there are about 72,000 distinct CDR3 sequences, roughly a tenth of which are singletons. The material sequenced was whole blood, taken at baseline. The source is an adult who was a healthcare worker with PCR-confirmed SARS-CoV-2 infection or an uninfected control (not recorded which).

This clonotype was observed a few times. This chain uses TRBV2 with TRBJ1-1; 12 bases fit TRBD1. V dropped 10 bases and J dropped 1; count of bases not matched to a gene: 16. Germline V gene lookup returns CDR1 SNHLY and CDR2 FYNNEI. This CDR3 comprises 18 residues. The CDR3 nucleotides read TGTGCCACCATACAATCGCTCCGGGACAGGGGGCAGAACACTGAAGCTTTCTTT. Encoded protein: CATIQSLRDRGQNTEAFF.

This clonotype has ten or more counts. The rearrangement links TRBV5-1 to TRBJ2-2; D is undetermined. In germline, CDR1 is SGHRS, CDR2 YFSETQ. The V gene lost 4 bases and the J gene lost 8 bases, with 12 bases spanning the gap. The CDR3 spans 13 residues. CDR3 region: CASSAGWSGELFF. CDR3 nucleotide sequence: TGCGCCAGCAGCGCAGGCTGGAGTGGGGAGCTGTTTTTT. Using reference TRBV5-1 and TRBJ2-2 for the parts outside the CDR3, the full variable domain is KAGVTQTPRYLIKTRGQQVTLSCSPISGHRSVSWYQQTPGQGLQFLFEYFSETQRNKGNFPGRFSGRQFSNSRSEMNVSTLELGDSALYLCASSAGWSGELFFGEGSRLTVL.

This clonotype was counted between two and nine times. CDR3 sequence reads: CSARGGGQMNTEAFF. The CDR3 DNA reads TGCAGTGCTAGAGGTGGGGGACAGATGAACACTGAAGCTTTCTTT. The chain couples TRBV20-1 to TRBJ1-1; 7 bases are a match to TRBD1. With 1 base clipped from V and 0 bases from J, the junction kept 5 bases outside the gene matches. Germline V gene sequence: CDR1 DFQATT, CDR2 SNEGSKA (reference sequence). The CDR3 is made up of 15 amino acids.

A few counts support this clonotype. The rearrangement uses TRBV29-1 and TRBJ1-1; 7 bases fit TRBD1. The CDR3 is 13 residues long. CDR1 and CDR2 (germline): SQVTM, ANQGSEA. The V and J ends lost 3 bases and 6 bases, in that order; junction bases with no gene match: 7. The DNA of the CDR3 is TGCAGCGTTGACCCGACAGGGAGGGCTGAAGCTTTCTTT. It specifies CSVDPTGRAEAFF.

The genes are TRBV29-1 and TRBJ2-2, with D perhaps matching TRBD2 (6 bases). The CDR3 sequence is 12 residues long. Looked up from germline, CDR1 is SQVTM and CDR2 is ANQGSEA. The CDR3: CAGQFWAGELFF. In DNA, the CDR3 is TGCGCGGGGCAGTTCTGGGCCGGGGAGCTGTTTTTT.

This clonotype rates as medium-sized (0.01 to 0.1%). V usage is TRBV12-3 or TRBV12-4 and J usage is TRBJ2-1; D might be TRBD2 (6 bases). The CDR3 contains 12 residues. Trimming took off 8 bases at V and 8 bases at J, with 13 bases between the two ends. DNA of the CDR3: TGTGCCAGCTCCCGGGGGACTGATGAGCAGTTCTTC. It specifies CASSRGTDEQFF.

This clonotype came up many times. The chain recombines TRBV5-8 with TRBJ1-4; 7 nucleotides agree with TRBD1. V was clipped by 4 bases and J by 7 bases; unmatched bases: 13. This CDR3 is built from 16 residues. Germline CDR1 is SGHTS and CDR2 is YDEGEE. For the CDR3, the DNA is TGTGCCAGCAGCCTAGGGACAGCCCCTCGTACTGAAAAACTGTTTTTT. Encoded protein: CASSLGTAPRTEKLFF.

The chain couples TRBV11-2 to TRBJ2-2; 8 bases align to TRBD2. With 3 bases clipped from V and 4 bases from J, the junction kept 7 bases outside the gene matches. The CDR3 contains 16 residues. Germline loops: CDR1 SGHAT, CDR2 FQNNGV. CDR3 sequence (DNA): TGTGCCAGCAGCTTGGAACTAGCGGCGATCACCGGGGAGCTGTTTTTT. Its protein product is CASSLELAAITGELFF.

CDR3 bases: TGCAGTGCTAGCCTCTCCTACGAGCAGTACTTC. This encodes CSASLSYEQYF. The chain has TRBV20-1 and TRBJ2-7; no clear D. The CDR3 is 11 residues long. V lost 3 bases and J 0 bases, leaving 3 bases between the germline ends. Germline V CDR1 and CDR2: DFQATT, SNEGSKA (reference sequence).

This clonotype was observed a handful of times. V is TRBV4-3 and J is TRBJ1-6; a possible D gene is TRBD1 (6 bases). Germline CDR1 reads LGHNA; CDR2 reads YSLEER. The CDR3 length is 19 residues. V lost 0 bases and J lost 10, with 25 bases in between. CDR3 residues: CASSQERGSGTKSGSPLHF. In nucleotides, the CDR3 is TGCGCCAGCAGCCAAGAGAGGGGATCCGGGACAAAGAGTGGCTCACCCCTCCACTTT.

This clonotype was observed a few times. The V and J genes are TRBV7-9 and TRBJ2-5; D is uncertain. CDR3 size: 11 residues. CDR1 is SEHNR and CDR2 is FQNEAQ in the germline V gene (reference sequence). V dropped 5 bases and J dropped 8 bases, with 9 bases sitting between them. CDR3 bases: TGTGCCAGCAGCAAGACCCTAACCCAGTACTTC. Translation gives CASSKTLTQYF. Filled out from reference TRBV7-9 and TRBJ2-5, the complete variable domain reads DTGVSQNPRHKITKRGQNVTFRCDPISEHNRLYWYRQTLGQGPEFLTYFQNEAQLEKSRLLSDRFSAERPKGSFSTLEIQRTEQGDSAMYLCASSKTLTQYFGPGTRLLVL.

This clonotype was observed once. The chain joins TRBV18 to TRBJ1-5; TRBD1 aligns across 10 bases. The CDR3 runs to 14 residues. Germline assignment: CDR1 KGHSH and CDR2 LQKENI. The V and J ends lost 4 bases and 5 bases, in that order; junction bases with no gene match: 2. CDR3 in DNA: TGTGCCAGCTCACAGACAGGGGGCGATCAGCCCCAGCATTTT. Encoded protein: CASSQTGGDQPQHF.

V gene TRBV7-6 combines with J gene TRBJ2-6; D unresolved. Trimming removed 5 bases from V and 0 bases from J, with 8 bases in between. Germline assignment: CDR1 SGHVS and CDR2 FNYEAQ. This CDR3 contains 15 residues. The CDR3, as DNA: TGTGCCAGCAGCGCCCACAGCTCTGGGGCCAACGTCCTGACTTTC. Its translation: CASSAHSSGANVLTF.

The chain couples TRBV27 to TRBJ1-2, with TRBD1 matching over 8 bases. J gave up 4 bases and V 8 bases, and 6 bases lay outside the gene matches. The CDR3 is 13 residues long. Germline assignment: CDR1 MNHEY and CDR2 SMNVEV (reference sequence). The CDR3: CASRPTGGYGYTF. CDR3 DNA sequence: TGTGCCAGCCGGCCTACAGGGGGCTATGGCTACACCTTC.